This T cell receptor (beta chain) came from a study of T-cell memory formation after mild COVID-19 (dated by TCRdb to the early 2020s). A note on the overall study: TCR sequence clusters from the two donors were found to be largely donor specific. T-cell clones expanding and contracting after mild COVID-19 in a couple of donors were tracked by longitudinal TCRalpha and TCRbeta repertoire sequencing. The cohort was made up of two young adult volunteers, one female and one male, who were previously healthy. Overall study outcomes, separate from this receptor: The detection of some responding clones in pre-infection memory suggests that pre-existing cross-reactive memory T cells joined the SARS-CoV-2 response. The study covered only two mild cases, and larger cohorts including severe cases with pre-infection samples were considered necessary. From day 15 to 85, contracting clones showed balanced CD4/CD8 phenotypes, whereas a second wave of clones that expanded from day 15 to 37 leaned towards CD4+. Contracting CD4+ clones were found mainly in CM and EM memory subsets, while CD8+ clones were enriched in EMRA. Whether the second-wave clones peaking on day 37 were SARS-CoV-2 specific was not confirmed.

CDR1 and CDR2 are drawn from the germline V gene: SGHVS, FQNEAQ. The CDR3 runs 21 residues from the cysteine to the phenylalanine. The only DNA kept is the CDR3, 63 bases in frame from the first base. From V the trimming removes 5 bases and from J it removes 0 bases, while the gene matches leave 23 bases of the junction unaccounted for. In its sample, this clonotype was seen a few times. Its target antigen remains unknown. Per-base quality was not reported, and no clone a single base away is much larger than it. Sequencing relied on an Illumina NovaSeq 6000. Using 5'RACE with constant-segment primers, TCRalpha and TCRbeta cDNA libraries were constructed, with sample barcodes and unique molecular identifiers added in the process. Trizol reagent was used to extract RNA from every sample. The libraries were amplified in two PCR steps, and the second step added a second sample barcode and Illumina TruSeq adapters. The libraries were sequenced on an Illumina NovaSeq using 2 x 150 bp paired-end reads. In the source study's methods: The reads were demultiplexed and collapsed into UMI-guided consensus sequences using migec v1.2.7. Using mixcr v2.1.11, UMI consensuses were aligned to TRA and TRB V and J templates and then assembled into clonotypes. A clonotype was counted as expanded or contracted only if both edgeR and NoisET called the change significant, with noise models trained on biological replicates. edgeR calls used a false discovery rate-adjusted p below 0.01 and a log2 fold-change threshold of 1. As an exploratory analysis of dynamics, PCA with hierarchical clustering was applied to max-normalized trajectories of the 1000 most abundant clonotypes. Separately sequenced CD4+ and CD8+ repertoires were used to assign a CD4 or CD8 phenotype to each responding clone. Starting from the raw public reads, TCRdb applied fastp trimming at Q25, assembled clones with MiXCR and retained in-frame beta chains. Entries are consolidated by CDR3 protein sequence, retaining the most common genes and DNA. None of the V and J calls come from the authors' own analysis; TCRdb made them. The sample includes 300,000 to 400,000 distinct CDR3 sequences, with around 20% observed a single time. Roughly an eighth of the sample belongs to the ten largest clones.

Ficoll-Paque density gradient centrifugation was used to isolate PBMCs. The origin of this receptor is an adult woman who had mild COVID-19 (a few samples of this study predate the infection). The sample titles of this study are shuffled in the database, so cell type and time point are left out; the donor was told from shared clones. The chain is made from TRBV7-8 and TRBJ1-1; 8 bases in the middle match TRBD1. The sequenced sample consisted of PBMCs or a T cell subset sorted from them (not recorded which). For the CDR3, the sequence is CASSPWAEQGVLRTVNTEAFF. The DNA sequence is given as TGTGCCAGCAGCCCGTGGGCCGAACAGGGGGTTTTGCGGACTGTGAACACTGAAGCTTTCTTT.